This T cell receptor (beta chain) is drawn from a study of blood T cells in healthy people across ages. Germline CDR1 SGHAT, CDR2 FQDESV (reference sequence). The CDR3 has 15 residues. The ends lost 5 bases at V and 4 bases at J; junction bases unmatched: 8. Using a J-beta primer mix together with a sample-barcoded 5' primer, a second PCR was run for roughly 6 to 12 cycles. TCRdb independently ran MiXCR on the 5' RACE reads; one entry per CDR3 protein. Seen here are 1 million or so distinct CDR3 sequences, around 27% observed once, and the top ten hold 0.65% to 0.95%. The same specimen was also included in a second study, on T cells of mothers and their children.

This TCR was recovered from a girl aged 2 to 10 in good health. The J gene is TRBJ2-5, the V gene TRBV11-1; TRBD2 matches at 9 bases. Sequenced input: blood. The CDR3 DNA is TGTGCCAGCAGCGATAGTAGCGGGGGCCGAGAGACCCAGTACTTC. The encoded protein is CASSDSSGGRETQYF.